The present T cell receptor beta chain was sequenced within a study of blood T cell repertoires in COVID-19 (dated by TCRdb to the early 2020s). With respect to the entire study: Samples from collaborators originated in the United States, Italy and Spain and spanned both the acute and convalescent phases of COVID-19. The samples were drawn from the first 160 participants of the ongoing ImmuneRACE study and from 1,200 or so subjects provided by 6 global collaborators. Where available, HLA class I and class II types were obtained from metadata supplied by the sample provider rather than from assay-based typing. Subjects who had been exposed to COVID-19, were actively infected with it, or had recovered from it provided the deeply sampled blood TCRbeta repertoires that made up the dataset. The repertoires were released in a freely available public database meant as a resource for research on the immune response to SARS-CoV-2. The prospective study material was composed of cDNA or gDNA derived from T cells, B-cell-depleted T cells, or PBMCs. Nearly every sample came with metadata listing a de-identified subject ID, COVID-19 status, age in years and sex. Paper-wide results and their limitations: Clinical and demographic metadata were provided uncurated, with the amount varying by source and participant.

In regard to this clone: There is no known antigen for this receptor. No base quality information exists; no much larger clone differs at one position.

TCRbeta CDR3 regions were amplified from genomic DNA by means of the immunoSEQ Assay, a bias-controlled multiplex PCR. As for the original processing: The number of nucleated cells in each sample was estimated by amplification of reference gene primers within the assay. Sequence reads were collapsed and filtered to measure the absolute abundance of every unique TCRbeta CDR3 rearrangement. For each sample, productive Simpson clonality was calculated by taking the square root of Simpson's diversity index across productive rearrangements. The table was pulled from immuneACCESS by TCRdb, which kept in-frame rearrangements only. Such tables lose some clones; where checked, under half of the loss comes from unresolved V genes, and the rest has no known cause. That table furnishes V, J and clone size, whereas the DNA furnished D and trimming. The table for this sample lists 250,000 to 400,000 clones; 85% to 90% of them were counted only once. The ten top clones hold less than 3% of the sample.

One collaborating source in Seattle enrolled patients during active infection and followed them longitudinally through the course of disease. Collaborating institutions collected whole blood in K2EDTA tubes following their own protocols. For TCRbeta analysis, collaborators shipped samples as frozen whole blood, isolated PBMCs, or DNA extracted from either of those sample types. The sequence came from a woman aged 25 to 45 with COVID-19, enrolled during active disease. The sequenced sample was peripheral blood.

For the CDR3, the sequence is CSVRGTGNYGYTF. The DNA reads TGCAGCGTTAGAGGGACAGGGAACTATGGCTACACCTTC. Rearrangement joined TRBV29-1 to TRBJ1-2, with 9 junctional bases fitting TRBD1. There are 13 amino acids in the CDR3, from cysteine to phenylalanine inclusive. Just CDR3 DNA is preserved here, 39 bases in frame from base 1. Trimming leaves V shorter by 5 bases and J shorter by 2 bases, with the junction holding 3 bases beyond the gene matches. CDR1 and CDR2, looked up from the germline V gene, are SQVTM and ANQGSEA.